The 2 T cell receptor beta chains below all came from one sample that was sequenced in a study of CD8+ T cells in alopecia areata. TCR sequencing used cDNA made by reverse transcription of extracted RNA. Only in-frame clones appear in the TCRdb table, and some are missing; sequencing was by immunoSEQ multiplex PCR. The table shows over 150,000 clones, with roughly 59% occurring only once. The specimen was CD4+ T cells sorted from blood, collected at week 0. These receptors all come from a human donor with alopecia areata.

The V and J genes are TRBV19 and TRBJ2-7; the match to TRBD2 covers 9 bases. The ends lost 11 bases at V and 2 bases at J; junction bases unmatched: 13. Germline V CDR1 and CDR2: LNHDA, SQIVND (reference sequence). This CDR3 contains 15 residues. As DNA, the CDR3 is TGTGCCTGCTCCTCCGTAGGCGGGGGGGCCTACGAGCAGTACTTC. Translation gives CACSSVGGGAYEQYF.

This clone was observed a handful of times. The chain is built from TRBV29-1 and TRBJ2-7; the match to TRBD1 covers 10 bases. Germline V CDR1 and CDR2: SQVTM, ANQGSEA. With 6 bases clipped from V and 3 bases from J, the junction kept 8 bases outside the gene matches. The CDR3 is 14 residues long. The chain's CDR3 is CSVESRDRGYEQYF. As DNA, the CDR3 is TGCAGCGTCGAATCCCGGGACAGGGGCTACGAGCAGTACTTC.